The source of this T cell receptor (beta chain) is a study of T cells in Graves' hyperthyroidism and ophthalmopathy (dated by TCRdb to about 2019). Regarding the study in general: Peripheral blood was collected at initial diagnosis, before any treatment. After sampling, hyperthyroidism patients received methimazole starting at 30 mg daily, and ophthalmopathy patients received high-dose intravenous methylprednisolone. In addition, the study compared T-cell repertoires in thyroid tissue and in blood from several Graves' hyperthyroidism patients. To identify distinguishing TCR V-J signatures, a discovery cohort of around 100 patients was used, comprising 43 with Graves' ophthalmopathy and some 60 with stable Graves' hyperthyroidism. The 100 or so discovery patients were randomly divided into training and test sets at a 7:3 ratio. The paper describes TCR Vbeta CDR3 sequencing of some 130 peripheral blood samples, made up of roughly 45 ophthalmopathy patients, around 78 hyperthyroidism patients and 17 progressor patients. Prospective prediction of ophthalmopathy was tested in an independent validation cohort consisting of 18 hyperthyroidism patients and approximately 16 patients who later progressed to ophthalmopathy. Overall results and qualifications from the work: No statistical method was used to set the sample size in advance, and investigators knew the group allocation. Ophthalmopathy was separated from stable hyperthyroidism by a 13 V-J signature model, with approximately 86% sensitivity and just over 81% specificity obtained in cross-validation and 80%/75% obtained in testing. During validation, the model predicted progression to ophthalmopathy a median of around 6 months ahead of onset, with around 65% sensitivity and around 72% specificity. Most expanded thyroid clonotypes (frequency above 0.001) were also detected in blood, a finding suggesting that blood repertoires may reflect thyroid immune responses.

The TCR beta CDR3 regions were amplified from the RNA transcripts. The TCR CDR3 was subjected to a first round of RT-PCR using the HTBI primer set and the Qiagen OneStep RT-PCR kit. A second multiplex PCR round built the libraries, followed by size selection and purification. Paired-end sequencing of the libraries was performed with 100 bp reads on an Illumina HiSeq2000. Per the original workflow: SOAPnuke was used to process the raw data, removing reads that contained adapters or uncalled bases, had a mean Phred below 15, or lacked an exact match to the constant primer or identifier. COPE v1.2.5 was used to merge high-quality paired reads, and clonotypes were defined as unique nucleotide sequences. MiTCR v1.1 was used to align clonotypes to the IMGT TRBV, TRBD and TRBJ reference segments. Analysis was restricted to V-J combinations with a frequency above 0.0001, which covered about 99% of repertoires. A TCS score was defined as the ratio between F50 (clonal expansion) and ExV (chaos), using BLOSUM62-based TCRdist between CDR3 peptides within each V-J. Welch's t-statistics and random forest reduced around 550 V-J features to about 12, which were used in a naive Bayes classifier (R e1071). Using fastp at Q25 and MiXCR, TCRdb reprocessed the public reads and kept productive beta chains. Identical CDR3 proteins give one entry, which carries the most common genes and DNA. TCRdb's processing, not the study's, gives the V and J calls here. For this sample the table gives around 350,000 distinct CDR3 sequences, of which about 19% were detected only once. The ten most abundant clones make up around 3.4% of the sample.

Its CDR3 holds 13 amino acids, cysteine through phenylalanine. Only CDR3 DNA is held: 39 bases, read in frame from base 1. As encoded in the germline V gene (reference sequence), CDR1 is GTSNPN while CDR2 is SVGIG. V has 7 bases trimmed and J has 6 bases trimmed; junction bases matching no gene number 11. The sample holds many counts of this clonotype. The antigen it binds to is not known. No much larger clonotype is one base removed from it; base qualities were not supplied. Stable Graves' hyperthyroidism was defined as the absence of progression to ophthalmopathy over 18 months of follow-up. Hyperthyroidism patients were aged 18 to 65 years and newly diagnosed, with disease duration of less than 2 months. Any patient with an uncontrolled infection, another autoimmune disease, pregnancy or lactation was excluded. Clinical symptoms, serum thyroxine and TRAb, thyroid ultrasound, and orbital computed tomography formed the basis for the diagnoses. PBMCs were isolated from 10 ml of fresh peripheral blood by Ficoll-Paque density gradient centrifugation. Total RNA was extracted with Trizol reagent, and quality was checked on an Agilent 2100 Bioanalyzer.

The sequencing sample was made of blood. Recombination joined TRBV30 with TRBJ2-7, with 8 junctional bases fitting TRBD2. The receptor was isolated from a woman younger than 30 with Graves' hyperthyroidism. The nucleotide sequence is given as TGTGCCTCGGGAGGGACAAACGAGATCGAGCAGTACTTC. Protein translation: CASGGTNEIEQYF. Here the CDR3 is joined to the reference TRBV30 and TRBJ2-7 genes, and the full variable domain is: SQTIHQWPATLVQPVGSPLSLECTVEGTSNPNLYWYRQAAGRGLQLLFYSVGIGQISSEVPQNLSASRPQDRQFILSSKKLLLSDSGFYLCASGGTNEIEQYFGPGTRLTVT.